Below are 27 T cell receptor beta chains sequenced from a single sample in a study of T cell responses to AZD1222 COVID-19 vaccine. Data came from immunoSEQ multiplex PCR; TCRdb stores just in-frame clones and leaves some out. The sample gives around 110,000 clones, roughly 87% of which show up once; 6.5% to 9% is in the top ten. Here the sequenced sample was peripheral blood, taken on day 0 of AZD1222 vaccination. The receptors stem from an adult in good health.

This clone was seen a single time. The V call is TRBV19, the J call TRBJ2-7; 9 positions agree with TRBD1. CDR1 is LNHDA and CDR2 is SQIVND in the germline V gene (reference sequence). V gave up 5 bases and J gave up 7 bases; unmatched junction bases: 9. The CDR3 sequence is 14 residues long. This CDR3 reads CASSLSQGAAEQYF. DNA for the CDR3: TGTGCCAGTAGTCTATCACAGGGGGCAGCGGAGCAGTACTTC.

The rearrangement uses TRBV12-3 or TRBV12-4 and TRBJ2-7, with a possible D match to TRBD1 (5 bases). The CDR3 is made up of 11 amino acids. Trimming left V 9 bases short and J 4 bases short, with 10 bases between. The DNA of the CDR3 is TGTGCCAGTTCACAGGCATACGAGCAGTACTTC. Amino acid sequence: CASSQAYEQYF.

This clone has only a few counts. V usage is TRBV19 and J usage is TRBJ1-5; tentatively, D is TRBD1 (6 bases). The CDR3 contains 14 residues. Looked up from germline, CDR1 is LNHDA and CDR2 is SQIVND (reference sequence). V dropped 9 bases and J dropped 4 bases, with 16 bases sitting between them. CDR3 protein: CASAHGQRNQPQHF. In nucleotides, the CDR3 is TGTGCCAGCGCCCATGGACAGAGGAATCAGCCCCAGCATTTT.

This chain joins TRBV10-3 and TRBJ1-4; the D gene is possibly TRBD1 (5 bases). This CDR3 region has 15 residues. Per the germline V gene, CDR1 is ENHRY and CDR2 is SYGVKD. The germline V and J ends were trimmed by 0 bases and 4 bases, with 9 bases remaining between them. CDR3 bases: TGTGCCATCAGTGAGTCACGAAGGGGTAATGAAAAACTGTTTTTT. Protein product: CAISESRRGNEKLFF.

The chain couples TRBV7-9 to TRBJ2-1; TRBD2 aligns across 12 bases. Per germline, CDR1 SEHNR and CDR2 FQNEAQ (reference sequence). CDR3 length equals 16 residues. After removal of 6 bases from V and 11 bases from J, the junction contained 14 bases not matched to a gene. CDR3 sequence reads: CASSRRDRGLAGQQFF. DNA for the CDR3: TGTGCCAGCAGTCGGAGGGACAGGGGACTAGCGGGCCAGCAGTTCTTC.

The CDR3: CASSRDRREQYF. In nucleotides, the CDR3 is TGTGCCAGCAGTCGGGACAGGCGGGAGCAGTACTTC. The rearrangement uses TRBV6-2 or TRBV6-3 and TRBJ2-7; 8 bases agree with TRBD1. This CDR3 is built from 12 residues. V was pared by 5 bases and J by 7 bases, with 4 bases of the junction left unmatched. The germline CDR1 and CDR2 sequences are MNHEY and SVGEGT.

The chain employs TRBV28 and TRBJ1-2; 11 nucleotides match TRBD1. Germline CDR1 and CDR2: MDHEN and SYDVKM. The CDR3 runs to 18 residues. V was pared by 2 bases and J by 4 bases, with 12 bases of the junction left unmatched. As DNA, the CDR3 is TGTGCCAGCAGTTTAGGATCTCCCGGGACAGGGGGTGGCTATGGCTACACCTTC. It specifies CASSLGSPGTGGGYGYTF.

The chain uses TRBV7-9 and TRBJ2-2; unclear D gene. The CDR3 spans 14 residues. Germline V lookup: CDR1 SEHNR, CDR2 FQNEAQ (reference sequence). Trimming removed 5 bases at V and 5 bases at J, with 12 bases between. The CDR3 sequence is CASSPVGRTGELFF. The CDR3 DNA is TGTGCCAGCAGCCCTGTAGGGCGAACCGGGGAGCTGTTTTTT.

This clone is medium-sized within its sample. The chain employs TRBV27 and TRBJ2-7; possibly TRBD1 or TRBD2 for D (5 bases each). Germline CDR1 reads MNHEY; CDR2 reads SMNVEV (reference sequence). With 6 bases removed from V and 3 bases from J, the gap between germline ends came to 9 bases. CDR3 length: 12 residues. CDR3 loop: CASRNGGYEQYF. The CDR3 bases are TGTGCCAGCAGAAATGGGGGCTACGAGCAGTACTTC.

This chain connects TRBV27 to TRBJ1-2, with TRBD1 identical over 7 bases. CDR1 and CDR2 from the germline V gene are MNHEY and SMNVEV (reference sequence). Germline trimming cut 8 bases from V and 2 bases from J; bases unmatched to any gene: 2. CDR3 size: 12 residues. The CDR3 sequence is CASRGQNYGYTF. The CDR3 nucleotides read TGTGCCAGCCGGGGACAGAACTATGGCTACACCTTC.

This clone was observed once. The chain uses TRBV5-4 and TRBJ2-2; the D is unclear. The CDR3 is 13 residues long. The germline V gene has CDR1 SGHNT and CDR2 YYREEE (reference sequence). Deletions cut 2 bases from V and 6 bases from J, with 8 bases between. The CDR3 sequence is CASSFPIAGELFF. CDR3 DNA: TGTGCCAGCAGCTTCCCGATAGCCGGGGAGCTGTTTTTT.

The chain recombines TRBV5-8 with TRBJ1-1; D might be TRBD1 (6 bases). Germline assignment: CDR1 SGHTS and CDR2 YDEGEE. The V end was cut by 0 bases, the J end by 2 bases, with 11 bases between. The CDR3 loop spans 15 amino acids. CDR3 coding DNA: TGTGCCAGCAGCTTGGCCTGGACAGCCAACACTGAAGCTTTCTTT. Translated, it gives CASSLAWTANTEAFF.

The rearrangement links TRBV14 to TRBJ2-3; no definite D call. CDR1 and CDR2 from the germline V gene are SGHDN and FVKESK. V dropped 0 bases and J dropped 7 bases, with 11 bases sitting between them. CDR3 length equals 14 residues. CDR3 nucleotides: TGTGCCAGCAGCCAAGATCTAATGGGTAATACGCAGTATTTT. Its translation: CASSQDLMGNTQYF. The whole variable domain, remainder taken from reference TRBV14 and TRBJ2-3, is EAGVTQFPSHSVIEKGQTVTLRCDPISGHDNLYWYRRVMGKEIKFLLHFVKESKQDESGMPNNRFLAERTGGTYSTLKVQPAELEDSGVYFCASSQDLMGNTQYFGPGTRLTVL.

The chain carries TRBV5-4 and TRBJ1-5; 7 nucleotides agree with TRBD1. Losses at the gene ends were 2 bases for V and 7 bases for J; bases not matched to a gene: 3. The CDR3 has 13 residues. Germline assignment: CDR1 SGHNT and CDR2 YYREEE (reference sequence). CDR3 nucleotides: TGTGCCAGCAGCTTAGACAGGGACCAGCCCCAGCATTTT. Amino acid sequence: CASSLDRDQPQHF.

This chain joins TRBV27 and TRBJ2-3; tentatively, D is TRBD1 or TRBD2 (6 bases each). The CDR3 is 14 residues long. Germline CDR1 and CDR2: MNHEY and SMNVEV (reference sequence). Trimming stripped 5 bases from V and 4 bases from J, with 13 bases between. This CDR3 is CASSPMRGADTQYF. The CDR3 DNA reads as TGTGCCAGCAGTCCCATGAGGGGGGCAGATACGCAGTATTTT.

This chain connects TRBV5-1 to TRBJ1-5; D uncertain. V was cut by 0 bases and J by 2 bases, with 6 bases left in between. The CDR3 is made up of 14 amino acids. Germline assignment: CDR1 SGHRS and CDR2 YFSETQ. CDR3 amino acids: CASSLGGRNQPQHF. CDR3 DNA sequence: TGCGCCAGCAGCTTGGGAGGGCGCAATCAGCCCCAGCATTTT.

V gene TRBV28 combines with J gene TRBJ2-7; 9 bases match TRBD2. V trimming: 4 bases; J trimming: 4 bases; junction bases outside the gene matches: 8. Germline values: CDR1 MDHEN, CDR2 SYDVKM. CDR3 size: 15 residues. This CDR3 reads CASSSQAGGPYEQYF. The CDR3 DNA reads as TGTGCCAGCAGTTCCCAAGCGGGAGGACCTTACGAGCAGTACTTC.

The gene calls are TRBV5-1 and TRBJ1-2, with D tentatively TRBD1 (6 bases). The CDR3 loop spans 12 amino acids. Trimming pared 3 bases from V and 8 bases from J, leaving 11 bases between. Germline V gene data show CDR1 as SGHRS and CDR2 as YFSETQ. As DNA, the CDR3 is TGCGCCAGCAGCTCCAGGGGATGGGGCTACACCTTC. Amino acid sequence: CASSSRGWGYTF.

The rearrangement joins TRBV27 to TRBJ1-6; D gene ambiguous. The CDR3 contains 14 residues. Trimming stripped 2 bases from V and 6 bases from J, with 8 bases between. CDR1 and CDR2 from the germline V gene are MNHEY and SMNVEV (reference sequence). This CDR3 reads CASSLRTINSPLHF. The CDR3 DNA sequence: TGTGCCAGCAGTTTAAGGACCATTAATTCACCCCTCCACTTT.

The rearrangement joins TRBV27 to TRBJ2-7, with 7 bases aligning to TRBD1. After removal of 4 bases from V and 5 bases from J, the junction contained 8 bases not matched to a gene. The CDR3 length is 14 residues. CDR1 is MNHEY, CDR2 SMNVEV, per germline (reference sequence). The CDR3 is CASSSGTEWNEQYF. In nucleotides, the CDR3 is TGTGCCAGCAGTTCTGGGACAGAGTGGAACGAGCAGTACTTC.

V is TRBV10-3 and J is TRBJ1-2; possibly TRBD1 for D (6 bases). The V gene's germline CDR1 is ENHRY and CDR2 SYGVKD. This CDR3 contains 15 residues. The ends were cut back, 0 bases at V and 2 bases at J, with 10 bases in the middle. The CDR3 loop is CAISESGARNYGYTF. CDR3 DNA sequence: TGTGCCATCAGTGAGTCGGGGGCCAGGAACTATGGCTACACCTTC.

This chain uses TRBV28 with TRBJ1-2; TRBD1 agrees at 9 bases. This CDR3 spans 13 amino acids. Germline V CDR1 and CDR2: MDHEN, SYDVKM. The junction had 7 bases not matched to a gene; V was cut back by 9 bases and J by 5 bases. CDR3 loop: CASDPGQGYGYTF. CDR3 DNA: TGTGCCAGTGATCCGGGACAGGGTTATGGCTACACCTTC.

For this clone: At the DNA level, this CDR3 is encoded by other sequences in the same sample as well. The gene calls are TRBV10-3 and TRBJ2-7; D unclear. V lost 6 bases to trimming and J lost 0 bases, with 3 bases between them. The CDR3 spans 11 residues. CDR1 and CDR2 (germline): ENHRY, SYGVKD. Here the CDR3 reads CAIRSSYEQYF. The CDR3 DNA sequence: TGTGCCATCAGGTCCTCCTACGAGCAGTACTTC.

This rearrangement joins TRBV6-5 to TRBJ1-2, with D possibly being TRBD1 (5 bases). The CDR3 spans 15 residues. The ends were cut back, 6 bases at V and 6 bases at J, with 20 bases in the middle. The germline CDR1 and CDR2 sequences are MNHEY and SVGAGI. This CDR3 is CASSPTAESGHGYTF. The CDR3 DNA sequence: TGTGCCAGCAGCCCGACAGCGGAGAGTGGGCATGGCTACACCTTC.

The rearrangement links TRBV6-5 to TRBJ1-2; TRBD1 might be the D (6 bases). Germline V gene lookup returns CDR1 MNHEY and CDR2 SVGAGI. The CDR3 is made up of 14 amino acids. Trimming took off 6 bases at V and 7 bases at J, with 18 bases between the two ends. The CDR3 loop is CASSLQGRPPGYTF. Here the CDR3 DNA reads TGTGCCAGCAGCCTTCAGGGGCGCCCCCCTGGCTACACCTTC.

The chain couples TRBV19 to TRBJ1-1, with 9 bases identical to TRBD1. The CDR3 has 15 amino acids. The J segment lost 0 bases and the V segment lost 5 bases, leaving 4 bases of the junction unmatched. Germline CDR1 and CDR2: LNHDA and SQIVND (reference sequence). The CDR3 DNA reads TGTGCCAGTAGTTGGGACAGGGTAATGAACACTGAAGCTTTCTTT. Translating it yields CASSWDRVMNTEAFF. Supplemented by reference TRBV19 and TRBJ1-1, the full variable domain reads DGGITQSPKYLFRKEGQNVTLSCEQNLNHDAMYWYRQDPGQGLRLIYYSQIVNDFQKGDIAEGYSVSREKKESFPLTVTSAQKNPTAFYLCASSWDRVMNTEAFFGQGTRLTVV.

CDR3 coding DNA: TGTGCCAGTCTCCGACAGGGGTCCAATTCACCCCTCCACTTT. Residues: CASLRQGSNSPLHF. The chain recombines TRBV28 with TRBJ1-6, with 8 bases lining up with TRBD1. This CDR3 is 14 amino acids long. Germline CDR1 and CDR2: MDHEN and SYDVKM. Unmatched junction bases numbered 8, after V lost 9 bases and J lost 7 bases.